The 8 T cell receptor beta chains presented below share a single source sample, sequenced in a study of metastatic and nonmetastatic thyroid tumors. The entire patient cohort was treatment-naive prior to thyroid surgery. TCRdb re-called the PCR reads via MiXCR. The sample yields around 23,000 clones, roughly 28% seen once. Sequenced sample: tumor tissue. These receptors were collected from a male donor with papillary thyroid cancer or a benign thyroid nodule (not recorded which). Some clones in this sample may be carry-over from other donors' samples.

In the case of this clone: A read error is possible here, since a much larger clone lies one base away. Other nucleotide sequences from this sample produce the same CDR3. Written as DNA, the CDR3 is TGCGCCATCAGCGGGACAGGGGACTACGAGCAGTACTTC. It translates to CAISGTGDYEQYF. The genes are TRBV10-3 and TRBJ2-7, with 10 bases aligning to TRBD1. Germline V CDR1 and CDR2: ENHRY, SYGVKD. This CDR3 comprises 13 residues.

CDR3 amino acids: CASRTGFSTEAFF. In nucleotides, the CDR3 is TGTGCCAGCAGAACAGGGTTTAGCACTGAAGCTTTCTTT. The genes are TRBV5-6 and TRBJ1-1; weak D call: TRBD1 (6 bases). This CDR3 contains 13 residues. The germline V and J ends were trimmed by 5 bases and 4 bases, with 12 bases remaining between them. Germline V CDR1 and CDR2: SGHDT, YYEEEE.

This clone is categorized as medium-sized. V gene TRBV6-4 combines with J gene TRBJ1-2, with TRBD1 identical over 9 bases. Germline lookup yields CDR1 MRHNA and CDR2 SNTAGT. The junction had 7 bases not matched to a gene; V was cut back by 5 bases and J by 6 bases. The CDR3 consists of 14 residues. The CDR3 loop is CASSPTGGADGYTF. CDR3 DNA: TGTGCCAGCAGTCCTACAGGGGGCGCAGATGGCTACACCTTC.

The chain links TRBV6-1 to TRBJ1-2, with unresolved D. CDR1 and CDR2 from the germline V gene are MNHNS and SASEGT. Trimming stripped 6 bases from V and 7 bases from J, with 12 bases between. This CDR3 is 12 amino acids long. CDR3 nucleotides: TGTGCCAGCAGCTTTAAGTTCGGTGGCTACACCTTC. Amino acid sequence: CASSFKFGGYTF.

A word on this clone: Mismatch with germline at one junction end may stem from a read error. The rearrangement joins TRBV9 to TRBJ1-4; 10 bases agree with TRBD1. The germline CDR1 and CDR2 sequences are SGDLS and YYNGEE. The length of the CDR3 is 15 residues. The CDR3 region has the DNA TGTGCCAGTAGCGTTGGGACAGGGGTCAATGAACAACTGTTTTTT. Protein product: CASSVGTGVNEQLFF.

This chain joins TRBV2 and TRBJ1-2, with a weak D call TRBD1 (5 bases). This CDR3 region has 17 residues. In germline, CDR1 is SNHLY, CDR2 FYNNEI. V lost 6 bases, J lost 8 bases, and 28 bases lay in between. The CDR3 here is CASRYRDEEPLSGGYTF. The CDR3 DNA reads TGTGCCAGCAGGTACCGGGACGAAGAGCCCCTTTCCGGGGGCTACACCTTC. Drawing the rest from reference TRBV2 and TRBJ1-2, the complete variable domain is EPEVTQTPSHQVTQMGQEVILRCVPISNHLYFYWYRQILGQKVEFLVSFYNNEISEKSEIFDDQFSVERPDGSNFTLKIRSTKLEDSAMYFCASRYRDEEPLSGGYTFGSGTRLTVV.

The V gene is TRBV7-3, the J gene TRBJ2-1, with 16 bases aligning to TRBD2. J was trimmed by 10 bases and V by 1 base; bases with no gene match: 4. Germline-derived CDR1 and CDR2 are SGHTA and FQGTGA. The CDR3 runs 16 residues. The CDR3, as DNA: TGTGCCAGCAGCTTAAATGTGGGACTAGCGGGAGGGGAGCAGTTCTTC. It encodes CASSLNVGLAGGEQFF.

This rearrangement joins TRBV4-1 to TRBJ1-1; no clear D gene. V lost 1 base and J lost 5, with 11 bases in between. Germline assignment: CDR1 MGHRA and CDR2 YSYEKL. The CDR3 runs 14 residues. The chain's CDR3 is CASSQGPLGTEAFF. The CDR3 DNA follows: TGCGCCAGCAGCCAAGGACCGTTGGGGACTGAAGCTTTCTTT.